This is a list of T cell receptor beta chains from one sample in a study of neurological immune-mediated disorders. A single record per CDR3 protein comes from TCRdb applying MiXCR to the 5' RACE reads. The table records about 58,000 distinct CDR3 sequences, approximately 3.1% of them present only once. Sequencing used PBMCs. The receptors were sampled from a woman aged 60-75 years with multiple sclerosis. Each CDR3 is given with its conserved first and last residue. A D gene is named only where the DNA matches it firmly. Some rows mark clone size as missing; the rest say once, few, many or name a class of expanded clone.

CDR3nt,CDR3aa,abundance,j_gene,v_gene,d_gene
TGCAGCGTTGGGACAGGGTCACGGGGGAACAATGAGCAGTTCTTC,CSVGTGSRGNNEQFF,many,TRBJ2-1,TRBV29-1,TRBD1
TGTGCTAGCAGCTTAGGGGTCGGCAGGAGGCAAGAGACCCAGTACTTC,CASSLGVGRRQETQYF,NA,TRBJ2-5,TRBV7-7,NA
TGCGCCAGCAGCCACGTCTACGAGCAGTACTTC,CASSHVYEQYF,many,TRBJ2-7,TRBV4-1,NA
TGTGCCAGCAGCTTGCTCGCGACAGGGAACTCAGAGACCCAGTACTTC,CASSLLATGNSETQYF,many,TRBJ2-5,TRBV7-9,TRBD1
TGTGCCAGCAGCTTTTGTGGACGGCAAACCTACGAGCAGTACTTC,CASSFCGRQTYEQYF,few,TRBJ2-7,TRBV7-3,NA
TGTGCCAGCAGACACTCCCACAACACCGGGGAGCTGTTTTTT,CASRHSHNTGELFF,many,TRBJ2-2,TRBV7-9,NA
TGCGCCAGCAGCTTGGGCCAGCAAGAGACCCAGTACTTC,CASSLGQQETQYF,many,TRBJ2-5,TRBV5-1,NA
TGTGCCAGCAGCTTAGGGTTGGGTGAAGCTTTCTTT,CASSLGLGEAFF,few,TRBJ1-1,TRBV7-9,NA
TGCAGTGCTAGGAGGGCGGGGCTAGCGGGAGGGTCTTTCTCCTACGAGCAGTACTTC,CSARRAGLAGGSFSYEQYF,many,TRBJ2-7,TRBV20-1,TRBD2
TGTGCCAGCAGTCCGGAGGGGCCCGGGACAACAAGCAATCAGCCCCAGCATTTT,CASSPEGPGTTSNQPQHF,many,TRBJ1-5,TRBV6-5,NA
TGTGCCAGCAACGCCGGGGGCGTCAGCGCAGATACGCAGTATTTT,CASNAGGVSADTQYF,many,TRBJ2-3,TRBV9,NA
TGTGCCAGCAGCTTGGGACGAACGAACACCGGGGAGCTGTTTTTT,CASSLGRTNTGELFF,many,TRBJ2-2,TRBV5-4,NA
TGCGCCAGCAGCTTGGACTTCTTGGGCTACACCTTC,CASSLDFLGYTF,many,TRBJ1-2,TRBV5-1,NA
TGCAGTGCTCCGCTGGGAGGGCCGGTAGAGACCCAGTACTTC,CSAPLGGPVETQYF,many,TRBJ2-5,TRBV20-1,TRBD2
TGTGCCAGCAGCTACAGGGGCACATTGAACACTGAAGCTTTCTTT,CASSYRGTLNTEAFF,many,TRBJ1-1,TRBV12-3/TRBV12-4,TRBD1
TGTGCCACCAGCAGAGATCGGACAGAGAACACTGAAGCTTTCTTT,CATSRDRTENTEAFF,many,TRBJ1-1,TRBV15,NA
TGTGCCATCAGTGAGCCCGACAGAGGAACCTACAATGAGCAGTTCTTC,CAISEPDRGTYNEQFF,many,TRBJ2-1,TRBV10-3,NA
TGCGCCAGCAGCCAAGAAGTGGGACTAGTCTCCTACGAGCAGTACTTC,CASSQEVGLVSYEQYF,many,TRBJ2-7,TRBV4-1,TRBD2
TGTGCCATACAGGGTGAGGGCAATCAGCCCCAGCATTTT,CAIQGEGNQPQHF,many,TRBJ1-5,TRBV10-3,NA
TGCGCCAGCAGCAATGCCGGGAATAACAATGAGCAGTTCTTC,CASSNAGNNNEQFF,few,TRBJ2-1,TRBV5-1,NA
TGTGCCAGCAGCGAACAGGGGGTTGCCGGGGAGCTGTTTTTT,CASSEQGVAGELFF,many,TRBJ2-2,TRBV3-1,TRBD1
TGTGCCAGCTCTCAGAGAAGACTTAGCGGGGGGGACAATGCGCAGTTCTTC,CASSQRRLSGGDNAQFF,NA,TRBJ2-1,TRBV18,TRBD2
TGTGCCAGCAGCTTACGTGGACTAGCGGGAGACAATGAGCAGTTCTTC,CASSLRGLAGDNEQFF,many,TRBJ2-1,TRBV7-7,TRBD2
TGTGCCAGCAGCCTCTACAATGAGCAGTTCTTC,CASSLYNEQFF,many,TRBJ2-1,TRBV2,NA
TGCGCCAGCAGCTTGGGTCCACGGGCTCTGAACACTGAAGCTTTCTTT,CASSLGPRALNTEAFF,many,TRBJ1-1,TRBV5-1,NA